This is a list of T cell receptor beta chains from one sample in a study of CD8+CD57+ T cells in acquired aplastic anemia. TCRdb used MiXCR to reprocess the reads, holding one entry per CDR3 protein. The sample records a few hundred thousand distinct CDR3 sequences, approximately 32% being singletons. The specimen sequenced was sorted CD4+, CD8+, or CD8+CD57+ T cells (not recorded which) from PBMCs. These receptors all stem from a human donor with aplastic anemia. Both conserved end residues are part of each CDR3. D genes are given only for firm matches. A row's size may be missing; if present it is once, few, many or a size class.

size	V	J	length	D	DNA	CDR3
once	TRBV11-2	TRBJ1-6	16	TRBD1	TGTGCCAGCAGCCTCCGGACAGGCATACAAAATTCACCCCTCCACTTT	CASSLRTGIQNSPLHF
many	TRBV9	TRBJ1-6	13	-	TGTGCCAGCAGCGTAGCCGGAGATTCACCCCTCCACTTT	CASSVAGDSPLHF
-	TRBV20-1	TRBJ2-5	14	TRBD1	TGCAGTGCTAGACGACAGGGGGCGGGGGAGACCCAGTACTTC	CSARRQGAGETQYF
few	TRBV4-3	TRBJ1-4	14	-	TGCGCCAGCAGACAAGATCGGCAGAATGAAAAACTGTTTTTT	CASRQDRQNEKLFF
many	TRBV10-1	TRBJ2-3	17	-	TGCGCCAGCAGTATACAACCGGGACTCCAAATCACAGATACGCAGTATTTT	CASSIQPGLQITDTQYF
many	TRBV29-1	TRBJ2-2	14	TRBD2	TGCAGCGTTCTAGCGGGAGTGGGCACCGGGGAGCTGTTTTTT	CSVLAGVGTGELFF
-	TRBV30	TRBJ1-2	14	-	TGTGCCTGGAGTGTGGAGGGTCGGAAATATGGCTACACCTTC	CAWSVEGRKYGYTF
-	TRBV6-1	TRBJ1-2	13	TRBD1	TGTGCCAGCAGCGATACATACAGGGGCGGCTACACCTTC	CASSDTYRGGYTF
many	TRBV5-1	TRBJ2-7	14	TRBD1	TGCGCCAGCAGCGTGGGACAGGGGATGTACGAGCAGTACTTC	CASSVGQGMYEQYF
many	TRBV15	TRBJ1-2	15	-	TGTGCCACCAGCAGAGATCGGGGGTTCGGATCTGGCTACACCTTC	CATSRDRGFGSGYTF
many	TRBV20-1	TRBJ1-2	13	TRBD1	TGCAGTGCCACCGGGACAGGAGATCATGGCTACACCTTC	CSATGTGDHGYTF
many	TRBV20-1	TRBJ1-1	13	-	TGCAGTGCTAGGGAAACAGTAAGCACTGAAGCTTTCTTT	CSARETVSTEAFF
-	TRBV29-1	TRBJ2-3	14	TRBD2	TGCAGCGTTGAATCTAGCGGGGGGGACTATACGCAGTATTTT	CSVESSGGDYTQYF
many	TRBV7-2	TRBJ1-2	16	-	TGTGCCAGCAGCTTAGCACCGCCAGACGCTAACTATGGCTACACCTTC	CASSLAPPDANYGYTF
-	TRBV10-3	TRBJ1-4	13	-	TGTGCCATCAGTGAGTCTGTTAATGAAAAACTGTTTTTT	CAISESVNEKLFF
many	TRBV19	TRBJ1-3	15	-	TGTGCCAGTAGCGGGTGGGCAAGTGATGGAAACACCATATATTTT	CASSGWASDGNTIYF
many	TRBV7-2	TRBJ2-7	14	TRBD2	TGTGCCAGCAGCCCCGGGACTAGCAGGTTCGAGCAGTACTTC	CASSPGTSRFEQYF
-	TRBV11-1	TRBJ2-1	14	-	TGTGTCAGCAGCTTATCCCGGGCGGACAATGAGCAGTTCTTC	CVSSLSRADNEQFF
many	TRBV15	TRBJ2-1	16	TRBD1	TGTGCCACCAGCAGAGTGCGAGACAGGGGCTCCAATGAGCAGTTCTTC	CATSRVRDRGSNEQFF
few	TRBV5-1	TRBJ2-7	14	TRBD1	TGCGCCAGCAGCGGGGACAGGGGGCGGTACGAGCAGTACTTC	CASSGDRGRYEQYF
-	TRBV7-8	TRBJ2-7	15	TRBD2	TGTGCCAGCAGCTTAGCCAGCGGGGGTTCCTACGAGCAGTACTTC	CASSLASGGSYEQYF
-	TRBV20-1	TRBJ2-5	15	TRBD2	TGCAGTGCTAGACCCCAACTAGCGGGCCCAGAGACCCAGTACTTC	CSARPQLAGPETQYF
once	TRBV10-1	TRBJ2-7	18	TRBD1	TGCGCCAGCAGTGAGAGCTTAGGTTGGGGGACAGTTCCTTACGAGCAGTACTTC	CASSESLGWGTVPYEQYF
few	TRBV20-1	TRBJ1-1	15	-	TGCAGTGCTAGAGGGGGGTCGTTAGGCGAGACTGAAGCTTTCTTT	CSARGGSLGETEAFF
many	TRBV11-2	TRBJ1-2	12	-	TGTGCCAGCAGCCGGACACAAGATGGCTACACCTTC	CASSRTQDGYTF
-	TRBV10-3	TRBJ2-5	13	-	TGTGCCATCAGTGACATAAACCAAGAGACCCAGTACTTC	CAISDINQETQYF
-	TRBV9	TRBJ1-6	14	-	TGTGCCGGCAGCGTAGACATCGGTCATTCACCCCTCCACTTT	CAGSVDIGHSPLHF
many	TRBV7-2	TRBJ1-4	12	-	TGTGCCAGCAGCTCGACAGCGCTCAAACTGTTTTTT	CASSSTALKLFF
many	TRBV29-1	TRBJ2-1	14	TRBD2	TGCAGCGCAATAGCGGGAATTTCGTCGAATGAGCAGTTCTTC	CSAIAGISSNEQFF
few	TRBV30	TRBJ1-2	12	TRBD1	TGTGCCTGCCCGACAGGGAGTACGGGCTACACCTTC	CACPTGSTGYTF
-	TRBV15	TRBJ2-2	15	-	TGTGCCACCAGCGGGGGGGACAGGCCCACCGGGGAGCTGTTTTTT	CATSGGDRPTGELFF
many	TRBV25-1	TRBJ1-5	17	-	TGTGCCAGCAGTGTCTGCCCCGGGGATGGCCCAAATCAGCCCCAGCATTTT	CASSVCPGDGPNQPQHF
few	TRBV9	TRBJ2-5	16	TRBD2	TGTGCCAGCAGCCCGAGAGGGACTAGCGGAAAAGAGACCCAGTACTTC	CASSPRGTSGKETQYF
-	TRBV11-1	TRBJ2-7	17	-	TGTGCCAGCAGCTTAGAAAAAAGTTGGACGCCACCCTACGAGCAGTACTTC	CASSLEKSWTPPYEQYF
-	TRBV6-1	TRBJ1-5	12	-	TGTGCCAGCAGTGGACTAAATCAGCCCCAGCATTTT	CASSGLNQPQHF
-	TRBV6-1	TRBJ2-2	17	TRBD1	TGTGCCAGCAGTCAGAGACAGACAGGGGTGAACACCGGGGAGCTGTTTTTT	CASSQRQTGVNTGELFF
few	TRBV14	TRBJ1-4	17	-	TGTGCCAGCAGCCAAGAAGTTCCGACCCATCGGAATGAAAAACTGTTTTTT	CASSQEVPTHRNEKLFF
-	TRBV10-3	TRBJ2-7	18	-	TGTGCCATCAGTGAGTCGGGTAGTCGCGGGGGCGCAGGTTGGGAGCAGTACTTC	CAISESGSRGGAGWEQYF
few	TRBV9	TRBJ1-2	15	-	TGTGCCAGCAGCGTGGCACCGTTTCTAAAATATGGCTACACCTTC	CASSVAPFLKYGYTF
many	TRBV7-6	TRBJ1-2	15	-	TGTGCCAGCAGCTTAGCGCAAGGACGGCCCTATGGCTACACCTTC	CASSLAQGRPYGYTF